The rows below give T cell receptor beta chains drawn from one sample of a study of cytomegalovirus exposure and HLA in healthy donors. Measured with immunoSEQ multiplex PCR; TCRdb has only the in-frame clones, and not every one. Found here are 170,000 or so clones, 60% to 85% of them singletons; the top ten hold around 3.1%. Input material: PBMCs. The receptors stem from a woman aged 40 to 49 in good health and CMV-seronegative. Both conserved end residues are part of each CDR3. D genes are given only for firm matches. Only some rows state a clone size, as once, few, many or a class for expanded clones.

j_call | d_call | clone_size | v_call | cdr3_nt | cdr3_aa
TRBJ2-7 | . | . | TRBV7-9 | TGTGCCAGCAGCCCATATCAGGGGAAAGGCTACGAGCAGTACTTC | CASSPYQGKGYEQYF
TRBJ1-1 | . | . | TRBV5-1 | TGCGCCAGCAGAGACCAGGGGTTTACTGAAGCTTTCTTT | CASRDQGFTEAFF
TRBJ2-3 | TRBD2 | . | TRBV7-6 | TGTGCCAGCAGCTTAAGAAGCGGGGGGGATCATTACGCAGATACGCAGTATTTT | CASSLRSGGDHYADTQYF
TRBJ1-1 | TRBD1 | once | TRBV6-6 | TGTGCCAGCAGTCTACAGGGGGTGCTAACTGAAGCTTTCTTT | CASSLQGVLTEAFF
TRBJ2-5 | TRBD1 | once | TRBV5-1 | TGCGCCAGCAGAACAGGGGTGGGGGAAGAGACCCAGTACTTC | CASRTGVGEETQYF
TRBJ2-2 | TRBD2 | . | TRBV19 | TGTGCCAGTAGGAAATGGGGAGGGAATGATGCCGGGGAGCTGTTTTTT | CASRKWGGNDAGELFF
TRBJ2-5 | . | . | TRBV6-1 | TGTGCCAGCAGTGAATCATACTTAATAAGGGGGGGGACAAAAGAGACCCAGTACTTC | CASSESYLIRGGTKETQYF
TRBJ2-3 | TRBD2 | . | TRBV7-3 | TGTGCCAGCAGCTTAAACGGCGGCGGGAGGTCACGAGATACGCAGTATTTT | CASSLNGGGRSRDTQYF
TRBJ2-2 | TRBD2 | once | TRBV27 | TGTGCCAGCAGTTTATTCCGGGGGGCCGGGGAGCTGTTTTTT | CASSLFRGAGELFF
TRBJ1-2 | . | . | TRBV7-9 | TGTGCCAGCAGAACAAATACAGGGCTCGATGGCTACACCTTC | CASRTNTGLDGYTF